This T cell receptor (beta chain) was documented in a study of patients and donors after allogeneic stem cell transplantation. TCRdb reprocessed the RT-PCR reads via MiXCR and lists one record per CDR3 protein. The data hold about 200,000 distinct CDR3 sequences, with around 40% observed a single time. Germline assignment: CDR1 SGHKS and CDR2 YYEKEE (reference sequence). This CDR3 has 15 residues. V shed 4 bases and J shed 9 bases, with 17 bases lying between them. The sequence derives from a human donor who was either an allogeneic HSCT recipient or a stem cell or donor lymphocyte infusion donor (not recorded which). It is not recorded whose cells these are; they may come from a transplant donor. The chain joins TRBV5-5 to TRBJ1-6; D ambiguous. Sequenced: blood, either unsorted or a sorted T cell fraction (not recorded which). The chain's CDR3 is CASSLLWDPVSPLHF. The CDR3 coding sequence is TGTGCCAGCAGCCTCCTTTGGGATCCTGTTTCACCCCTCCACTTT.